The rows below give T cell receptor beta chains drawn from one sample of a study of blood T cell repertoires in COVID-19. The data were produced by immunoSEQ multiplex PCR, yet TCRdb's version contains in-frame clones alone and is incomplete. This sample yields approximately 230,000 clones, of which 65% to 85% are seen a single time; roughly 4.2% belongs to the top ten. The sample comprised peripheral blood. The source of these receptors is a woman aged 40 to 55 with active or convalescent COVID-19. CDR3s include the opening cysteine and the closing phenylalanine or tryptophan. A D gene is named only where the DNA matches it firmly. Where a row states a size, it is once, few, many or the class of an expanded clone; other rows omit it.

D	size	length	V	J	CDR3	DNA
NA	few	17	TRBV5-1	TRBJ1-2	CASSLVAGRDTNYGYTF	TGCGCCAGCAGCTTGGTGGCAGGGAGGGACACTAACTATGGCTACACCTTC
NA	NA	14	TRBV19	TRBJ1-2	CASSFGGRGSGYTF	TGTGCCAGTAGTTTTGGGGGGCGCGGGAGTGGCTACACCTTC
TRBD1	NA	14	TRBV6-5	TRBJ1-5	CASRKTGSPQPQHF	TGTGCCAGCAGGAAGACAGGGTCGCCCCAGCCCCAGCATTTT
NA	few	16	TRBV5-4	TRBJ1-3	CASSLGGSPSGNTIYF	TGTGCCAGCAGCTTGGGGGGCTCCCCCTCTGGAAACACCATATATTTT
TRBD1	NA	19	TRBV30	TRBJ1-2	CAWDELILTTIGQANGYTF	TGTGCCTGGGACGAGCTCATACTTACGACGATAGGACAGGCGAATGGCTACACCTTC
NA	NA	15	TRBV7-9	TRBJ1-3	CASSLTGLSGNTIYF	TGTGCCAGCAGCTTGACGGGTCTCTCTGGAAACACCATATATTTT
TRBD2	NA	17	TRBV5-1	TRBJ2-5	CASSSGLANLYQETQYF	TGCGCCAGCAGCTCCGGACTAGCTAACTTGTACCAAGAGACCCAGTACTTC
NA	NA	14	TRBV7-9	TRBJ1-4	CASRPSGGNEKLFF	TGTGCCAGCCGTCCGTCTGGCGGTAATGAAAAACTGTTTTTT
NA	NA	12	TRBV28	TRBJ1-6	CASSSRNSPLHF	TGTGCCAGCAGTTCCAGGAATTCACCCCTCCACTTT
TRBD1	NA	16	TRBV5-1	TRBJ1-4	CASSLAQGGTNEKLFF	TGCGCCAGCAGCTTGGCTCAGGGGGGCACTAATGAAAAACTGTTTTTT
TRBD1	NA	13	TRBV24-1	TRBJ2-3	CATGDSSTDTQYF	TGTGCCACAGGGGACAGCAGCACAGATACGCAGTATTTT
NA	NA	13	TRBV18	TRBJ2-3	CASSPPSSLVQYF	TGTGCCAGCTCACCACCGAGTTCGTTGGTGCAGTATTTT
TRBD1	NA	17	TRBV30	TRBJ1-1	CAWKTLGQGSMNTEAFF	TGTGCCTGGAAAACCCTGGGACAGGGGTCCATGAACACTGAAGCTTTCTTT
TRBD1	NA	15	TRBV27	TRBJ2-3	CASSWDREGTDTQYF	TGTGCCAGCAGTTGGGACAGGGAGGGCACAGATACGCAGTATTTT
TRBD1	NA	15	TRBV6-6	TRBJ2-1	CASSYTRTGINEQFF	TGTGCCAGCAGTTACACACGGACAGGGATCAATGAGCAGTTCTTC
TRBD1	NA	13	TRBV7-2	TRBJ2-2	CASSLDRVGELFF	TGTGCCAGCAGCTTGGACAGGGTCGGGGAGCTGTTTTTT
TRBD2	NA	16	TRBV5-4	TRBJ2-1	CASSLMGSGNYNEQFF	TGTGCCAGCAGCTTGATGGGCAGCGGGAACTACAATGAGCAGTTCTTC
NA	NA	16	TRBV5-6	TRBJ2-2	CASSLVQGASAGELFF	TGTGCCAGCAGCTTGGTTCAGGGTGCGTCCGCCGGGGAGCTGTTTTTT
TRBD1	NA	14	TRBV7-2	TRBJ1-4	CASTLTGNNEKLFF	TGTGCCAGCACCCTGACAGGGAATAATGAAAAACTGTTTTTT
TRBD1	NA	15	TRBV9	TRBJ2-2	CASSSRTGGTGELFF	TGTGCCAGCAGCTCACGGACAGGGGGCACCGGGGAGCTGTTTTTT
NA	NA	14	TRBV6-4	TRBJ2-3	CASSDWKEGDTQYF	TGTGCCAGCAGTGACTGGAAGGAGGGGGATACGCAGTATTTT
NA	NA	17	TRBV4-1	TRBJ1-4	CASSLPPRTATNEKLFF	TGCGCCAGCAGCCTTCCACCTCGGACAGCAACTAATGAAAAACTGTTTTTT
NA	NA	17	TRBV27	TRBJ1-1	CASSLISGTRSGTEAFF	TGTGCCAGCAGTTTAATTTCGGGAACCAGATCTGGGACTGAAGCTTTCTTT
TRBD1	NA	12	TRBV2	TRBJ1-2	CASSRDSDGYTF	TGTGCCAGCAGTCGGGACAGCGATGGCTACACCTTC
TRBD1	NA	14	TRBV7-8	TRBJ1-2	CASSKRDSSYGYTF	TGTGCCAGCAGCAAACGGGACAGCTCCTATGGCTACACCTTC
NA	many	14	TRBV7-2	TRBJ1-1	CASSHRALNSEAFF	TGTGCCAGCAGCCACAGGGCCCTCAACTCTGAAGCTTTCTTT
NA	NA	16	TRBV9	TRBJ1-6	CASSARVAPGHSPLHF	TGTGCCAGCAGCGCCCGGGTCGCACCCGGCCATTCACCCCTCCACTTT
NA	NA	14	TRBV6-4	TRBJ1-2	CASSGNSPPYGYTF	TGTGCCAGCAGTGGCAACAGCCCCCCCTATGGCTACACCTTC
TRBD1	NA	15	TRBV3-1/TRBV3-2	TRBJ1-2	CASSQDTQGAGGYTF	TGTGCCAGCAGCCAAGACACACAGGGGGCAGGTGGCTACACCTTC